These T cell receptor beta chains were read from a single sample in a study of T cells after yellow fever vaccination. TCRdb redid the calling of the 5' RACE reads with MiXCR, one entry per CDR3 protein. There are a few hundred thousand distinct CDR3 sequences in the sample; 11% occur only once, and 15% to 20% lies in the top ten. Specimen: PBMCs, collected on the day of the first yellow fever vaccination. The receptors here all came from a man younger than 30 who received the YFV17D yellow fever vaccine. Each CDR3 is given without its conserved first and last residue.

TRBJ2-1	TRBV29-1	12	SVAGQLTYNEQF
TRBJ1-2	TRBV5-1	12	ASSLVPGQGVYT
TRBJ2-5	TRBV5-5	13	ASSTRRTSPLSQY
TRBJ2-3	TRBV7-9	11	ASSPQAPPTQY
TRBJ2-2	TRBV4-3	12	ASSPNDRVGELF
TRBJ2-3	TRBV5-1	16	ASRLGADSSGQTDTQY
TRBJ1-2	TRBV7-2	14	ASSLGLGPLDYGYT
TRBJ2-6	TRBV4-1	13	ASSHPTSGANVLT
TRBJ2-1	TRBV14	13	ASSQYQSSYNEQF
TRBJ2-7	TRBV4-1	13	ASSSRQGASYEQY
TRBJ2-1	TRBV20-1	11	SARQGWDNEQF
TRBJ2-2	TRBV7-9	13	ASSLDTQNTGELF
TRBJ1-1	TRBV6-5	11	ASSYVRGLQSV
TRBJ2-4	TRBV5-5	11	ASSFNSPNIQY
TRBJ2-3	TRBV7-3	13	ASSLNGGRTDTQY
TRBJ2-2	TRBV19	12	ASSIWGQTGELF
TRBJ2-3	TRBV29-1	12	SADPGLASDTQY
TRBJ2-7	TRBV7-8	13	ASSWKGKPSYEQY
TRBJ2-3	TRBV28	14	ASSLRTSGGRNTQY
TRBJ2-2	TRBV6-5	12	ASSSRHGTGELF
TRBJ2-2	TRBV18	14	ASSPAGGPPRGELF
TRBJ1-2	TRBV20-1	12	SARDLGRLYGYT
TRBJ1-6	TRBV6-5	13	ASSYAGRYNSPLH
TRBJ2-5	TRBV3-1	15	ASSLAGGLAAKETQY
TRBJ1-1	TRBV5-1	11	ASSSVTGGTAF
TRBJ2-3	TRBV5-1	14	ASSLARVGGTDTQY
TRBJ2-7	TRBV7-2	13	ASSPERGYSYEQY
TRBJ1-2	TRBV5-6	13	ASSLDGGRHYGYT